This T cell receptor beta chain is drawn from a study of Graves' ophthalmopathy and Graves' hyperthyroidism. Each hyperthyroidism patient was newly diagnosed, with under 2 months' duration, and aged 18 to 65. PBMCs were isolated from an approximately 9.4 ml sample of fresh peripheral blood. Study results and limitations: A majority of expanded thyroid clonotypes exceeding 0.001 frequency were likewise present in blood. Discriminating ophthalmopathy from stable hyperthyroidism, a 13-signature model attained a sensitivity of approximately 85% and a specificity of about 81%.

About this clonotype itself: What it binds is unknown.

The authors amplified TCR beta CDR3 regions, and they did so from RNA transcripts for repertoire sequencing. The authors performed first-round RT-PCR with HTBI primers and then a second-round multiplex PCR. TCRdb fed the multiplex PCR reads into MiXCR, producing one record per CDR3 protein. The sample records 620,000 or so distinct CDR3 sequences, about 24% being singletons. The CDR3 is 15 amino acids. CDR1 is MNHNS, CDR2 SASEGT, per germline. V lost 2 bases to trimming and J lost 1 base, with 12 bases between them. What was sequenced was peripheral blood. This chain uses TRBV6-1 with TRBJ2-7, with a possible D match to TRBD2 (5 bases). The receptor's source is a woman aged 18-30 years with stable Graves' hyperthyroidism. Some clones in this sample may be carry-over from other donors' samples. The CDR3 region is CASSELDSRSYEQYF. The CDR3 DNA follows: TGTGCCAGCAGTGAACTGGACTCGCGGTCCTACGAGCAGTACTTC.